The clone carrying this T cell receptor (beta chain) has a handful of counts. The antigen is undetermined. TCRdb reanalysed the RT-PCR reads using MiXCR and keeps one entry per CDR3 protein. Of some 500,000 distinct CDR3 sequences in the sample, 10% to 15% are singletons; the top ten hold around 12%. The CDR3 runs to 13 residues. Looked up from germline, CDR1 is DFQATT and CDR2 is SNEGSKA (reference sequence). The record originates from a study of response to subunit inactivated influenza vaccine. Study-wide results and caveats: That few new T cells are recruited by each seasonal influenza vaccination was the authors' suggestion.

The origin of this receptor is a man in his forties or fifties who received an inactivated influenza vaccine. V gene TRBV20-1 combines with J gene TRBJ2-3; weak D call: TRBD2 (6 bases). This sample comprised PBMCs from blood, obtained 45 days after vaccination. CDR3 residues: CRGAGHSGDTQYF. CDR3 coding DNA: TGCAGAGGGGCGGGGCATTCGGGGGATACGCAGTATTTT.